This TCR beta chain was observed in a study of somatic mutations in cytotoxic T cells in rheumatoid arthritis. This CDR3 is 13 amino acids long. Germline V gene data show CDR1 as SGDLS and CDR2 as YYNGEE. The ends were cut back, 5 bases at V and 2 bases at J, with 10 bases in the middle. Clones were sequenced by immunoSEQ multiplex PCR, and TCRdb holds only the in-frame ones, with some missing. The sample gives around 24,000 clones, about 80% of which show up once; 5.2% is in the top ten. The specimen was CD8+ T cells sorted from blood. The receptor was isolated from a man aged 45-65 years in good health. The chain employs TRBV9 and TRBJ1-1, with D unresolved. This CDR3 reads CASSSLVNTEAFF. As DNA, the CDR3 is TGTGCCAGCAGTAGCCTCGTAAACACTGAAGCTTTCTTT.